Listed below are T cell receptor beta chains from one sample, sequenced in a study of shared clonotypes between healthy human individuals. Assay: immunoSEQ multiplex PCR; the TCRdb copy retains only in-frame clones and omits some. The sample lists about 2 million clones; less than 95% were seen once. The sequencing input was naive CD8+ T cells sorted from blood. These receptors were taken from a man younger than 30 in good health. The CDR3 runs from the conserved cysteine through the conserved F or W. D genes are given only for firm matches. Clone sizes are given selectively: once, few, many, or a class where the clone is expanded.

TGTGCCAGCAGTTACGATTGGGGGGAGAGCACTGAAGCTTTCTTT | CASSYDWGESTEAFF | TRBJ1-1 | . | TRBV6-6 | .
TGCGCCAGCAGCCGGTCTGTTGGTCCCCCCACTGAAGCTTTCTTT | CASSRSVGPPTEAFF | TRBJ1-1 | . | TRBV4-1 | .
TGTGCCAGCAGCCCTGACTACTCCTACGAGCAGTACTTC | CASSPDYSYEQYF | TRBJ2-7 | . | TRBV7-9 | .
TGTGCCAGCAGCCTGACTAGCGGGGACTACAATGAGCAGTTCTTC | CASSLTSGDYNEQFF | TRBJ2-1 | . | TRBV7-9 | TRBD2
TGTGCTAGCAGCTTAGCGGGCGGTCGCGCGAACACCGGGGAGCTGTTTTTT | CASSLAGGRANTGELFF | TRBJ2-2 | . | TRBV7-7 | TRBD2
TGTGCCAACTGGACAGGTGATAGGCACGAGCAGTACTTC | CANWTGDRHEQYF | TRBJ2-7 | . | TRBV10-3 | TRBD1
TGTGCCAGCAGCTTAGATCATCTAGCGGGGTACAATGAGCAGTTCTTC | CASSLDHLAGYNEQFF | TRBJ2-1 | once | TRBV11-2 | TRBD2
TGTGCCAGTAGGCCGGACAGGGACTACAATGAGCAGTTCTTC | CASRPDRDYNEQFF | TRBJ2-1 | . | TRBV19 | TRBD1
TGCGCCAGCAGCCCCGAGCCGACTAGCGGGGGCTACAATGAGCAGTTCTTC | CASSPEPTSGGYNEQFF | TRBJ2-1 | once | TRBV4-1 | TRBD2
TGCGCCAGCAGCTTGGGGACAGCCGCCTCCTACGAGCAGTACTTC | CASSLGTAASYEQYF | TRBJ2-7 | . | TRBV5-1 | .
TGTGCCAGCAGCGTAGGGGGGCTGGACTATGGCTACACCTTC | CASSVGGLDYGYTF | TRBJ1-2 | . | TRBV9 | .
TGCGCCAGCAGCCCGCTCGGGTCTAGCGACTACGAGCAGTACTTC | CASSPLGSSDYEQYF | TRBJ2-7 | . | TRBV4-1 | .
TGTGCCAGCAGTTTATCTTCAGGAAGGTCGTACAATGAGCAGTTCTTC | CASSLSSGRSYNEQFF | TRBJ2-1 | . | TRBV27 | .
TGTGCCTGCCCTAAGGAGATGGCCTACAATGAGCAGTTCTTC | CACPKEMAYNEQFF | TRBJ2-1 | . | TRBV30 | .
TGCGCCAGCAGCCACCGGACTAGCGGGAGTTACGAGCAGTACTTC | CASSHRTSGSYEQYF | TRBJ2-7 | . | TRBV4-1 | TRBD2
TGTGCCAGCAGCTCCGACAGCTACAATGAGCAGTTCTTC | CASSSDSYNEQFF | TRBJ2-1 | . | TRBV5-6 | .
TGTGCCAGCAGCTTAGGACAGGGTAGCCCCTACGAGCAGTACTTC | CASSLGQGSPYEQYF | TRBJ2-7 | few | TRBV7-6 | TRBD1
TGTGCCAGCACCTCCGTTAATGTGGCTGGGCCAGATACGCAGTATTTT | CASTSVNVAGPDTQYF | TRBJ2-3 | . | TRBV27 | .
TGTGCCAGCAGCTTGCAGGGGGGCAATCAGCCCCAGCATTTT | CASSLQGGNQPQHF | TRBJ1-5 | . | TRBV5-6 | TRBD1
TGTGCCAGCAGCCCGTCCGGTACTGGGGCCAACGTCCTGACTTTC | CASSPSGTGANVLTF | TRBJ2-6 | . | TRBV7-9 | .
TGTGCCAGCAGGGAAGAGGGCTACGAGCAGTACTTC | CASREEGYEQYF | TRBJ2-7 | . | TRBV5-4 | .
TGTGCCAGCAGCTTAGGAGCAGCGGACATCACATACGAGCAGTACTTC | CASSLGAADITYEQYF | TRBJ2-7 | . | TRBV7-9 | .
TGTGCCAGCGTAGCCGGGAATAATGAGCAGTTCTTC | CASVAGNNEQFF | TRBJ2-1 | . | TRBV28 | .
TGCGCCAGCAGCCAAGATGCGGGTGCCGGGGAGCTGTTTTTT | CASSQDAGAGELFF | TRBJ2-2 | . | TRBV4-3 | .
TGTGCCAGCAGCTCAAATACACTCTACGAGCAGTACTTC | CASSSNTLYEQYF | TRBJ2-7 | . | TRBV13 | .
TGTGCCTGGATTAGCCCCGGGGAGCTGTTTTTT | CAWISPGELFF | TRBJ2-2 | . | TRBV30 | .
TGCAGCGTTGGTTTCGAGGAGGCAGGATATGGCTACACCTTC | CSVGFEEAGYGYTF | TRBJ1-2 | . | TRBV29-1 | .
TGTGCTAGCAGCTTAGATGACAGCCCGAACACCGGGGAGCTGTTTTTT | CASSLDDSPNTGELFF | TRBJ2-2 | . | TRBV7-7 | .